This TCR beta chain was identified in a study of T cell responses to AZD1222 COVID-19 vaccine. Measured with immunoSEQ multiplex PCR; TCRdb has only the in-frame clones, and not every one. The table lists 130,000 to 150,000 clones, about 93% of them singletons. The CDR3 extends over 15 amino acids. The germline gives CDR1 LGHDT, CDR2 YNNKEL (reference sequence). The V segment lost 2 bases and the J segment 0 bases; nucleotides outside the gene matches: 3. Study results and limitations: When two AZD1222 doses had been given, Spike-specific TCR breadth and depth rose.

As concerns this clone: Its antigen is unidentified.

This specimen consisted of peripheral blood, obtained on day 0 of AZD1222 vaccination. The chain uses TRBV3-1 (or the pseudogene TRBV3-2) and TRBJ1-1; 7 nucleotides agree with TRBD1. This clonotype was obtained from an adult in good health. DNA for the CDR3: TGTGCCAGCAGCCAACCGGGACAGATGAACACTGAAGCTTTCTTT. Translation: CASSQPGQMNTEAFF.